This TCR beta chain originates from a study of T cells after yellow fever vaccination. UMIs were added to TCR cDNA along with a universal primer site when it was made by 5'RACE template switching. TCRdb passed the 5' RACE reads through MiXCR, listing each CDR3 protein once. The sample gives more than 300,000 distinct CDR3 sequences, around 6.8% of which show up once; 15% to 20% is in the top ten. The input for sequencing was PBMCs, taken roughly 47 days after the first yellow fever vaccination. This TCR was recovered from a man between 18 and 35 years old who received the YFV17D yellow fever vaccine.

DNA for the CDR3: TGTGCCATCAGCACAGGGGCAGATACGCAGTATTTT. It specifies CAISTGADTQYF. The rearrangement joins TRBV10-3 to TRBJ2-3; 7 bases align to TRBD1. The J segment lost 4 bases and the V segment lost 6 bases, leaving 1 base of the junction unmatched. The CDR3 runs 12 residues. Looked up from germline, CDR1 is ENHRY and CDR2 is SYGVKD.